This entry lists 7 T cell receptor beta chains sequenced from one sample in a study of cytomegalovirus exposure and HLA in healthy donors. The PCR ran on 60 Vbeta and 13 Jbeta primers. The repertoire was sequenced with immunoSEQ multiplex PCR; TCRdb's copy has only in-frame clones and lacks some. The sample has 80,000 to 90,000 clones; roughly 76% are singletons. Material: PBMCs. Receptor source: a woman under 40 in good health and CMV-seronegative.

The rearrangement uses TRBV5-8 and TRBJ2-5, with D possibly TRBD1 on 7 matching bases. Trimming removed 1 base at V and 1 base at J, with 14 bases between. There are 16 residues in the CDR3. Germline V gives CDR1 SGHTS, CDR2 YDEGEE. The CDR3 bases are TGTGCCAGCAGCTTGTTCCCAGGGGGACTCCAAGAGACCCAGTACTTC. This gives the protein CASSLFPGGLQETQYF.

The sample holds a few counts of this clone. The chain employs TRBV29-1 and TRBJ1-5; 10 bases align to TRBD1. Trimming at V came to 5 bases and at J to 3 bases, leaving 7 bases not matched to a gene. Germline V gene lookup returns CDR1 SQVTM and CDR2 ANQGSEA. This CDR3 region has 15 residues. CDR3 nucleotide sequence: TGCAGCGTTACAACGGGACAGGGGATCAATCAGCCCCAGCATTTT. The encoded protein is CSVTTGQGINQPQHF.

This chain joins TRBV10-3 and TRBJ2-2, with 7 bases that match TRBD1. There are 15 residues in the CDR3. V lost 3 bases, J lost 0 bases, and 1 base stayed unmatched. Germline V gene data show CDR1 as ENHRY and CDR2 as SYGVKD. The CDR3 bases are TGTGCCATCAGTGATGGGACAGCGAACACCGGGGAGCTGTTTTTT. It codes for CAISDGTANTGELFF.

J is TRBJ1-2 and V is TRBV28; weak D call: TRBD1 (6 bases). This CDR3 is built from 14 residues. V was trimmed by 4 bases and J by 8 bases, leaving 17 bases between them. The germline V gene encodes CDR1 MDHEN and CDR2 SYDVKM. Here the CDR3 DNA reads TGTGCCAGCAGTTCCTCCGGGACAAAGTACGGCTACACCTTC. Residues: CASSSSGTKYGYTF.

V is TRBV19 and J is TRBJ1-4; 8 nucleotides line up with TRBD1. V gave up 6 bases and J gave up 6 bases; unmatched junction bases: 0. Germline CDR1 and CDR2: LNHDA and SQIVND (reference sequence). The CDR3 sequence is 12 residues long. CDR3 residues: CASSRGHEKLFF. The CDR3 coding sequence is TGTGCCAGTAGCAGGGGGCATGAAAAACTGTTTTTT.

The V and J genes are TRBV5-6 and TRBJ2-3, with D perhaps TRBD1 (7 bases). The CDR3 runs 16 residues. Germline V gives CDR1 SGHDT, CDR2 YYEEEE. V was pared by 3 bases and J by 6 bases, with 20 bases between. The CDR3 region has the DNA TGTGCCAGCAGCTCCCTGACAGGGAGGAGTAGGGATACGCAGTATTTT. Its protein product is CASSSLTGRSRDTQYF.

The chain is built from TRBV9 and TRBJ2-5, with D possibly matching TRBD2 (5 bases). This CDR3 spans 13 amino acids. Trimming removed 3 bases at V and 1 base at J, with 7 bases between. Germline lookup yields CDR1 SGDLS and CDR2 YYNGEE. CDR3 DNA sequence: TGTGCCAGCAGCGGAGGGCCCCAAGAGACCCAGTACTTC. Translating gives CASSGGPQETQYF.